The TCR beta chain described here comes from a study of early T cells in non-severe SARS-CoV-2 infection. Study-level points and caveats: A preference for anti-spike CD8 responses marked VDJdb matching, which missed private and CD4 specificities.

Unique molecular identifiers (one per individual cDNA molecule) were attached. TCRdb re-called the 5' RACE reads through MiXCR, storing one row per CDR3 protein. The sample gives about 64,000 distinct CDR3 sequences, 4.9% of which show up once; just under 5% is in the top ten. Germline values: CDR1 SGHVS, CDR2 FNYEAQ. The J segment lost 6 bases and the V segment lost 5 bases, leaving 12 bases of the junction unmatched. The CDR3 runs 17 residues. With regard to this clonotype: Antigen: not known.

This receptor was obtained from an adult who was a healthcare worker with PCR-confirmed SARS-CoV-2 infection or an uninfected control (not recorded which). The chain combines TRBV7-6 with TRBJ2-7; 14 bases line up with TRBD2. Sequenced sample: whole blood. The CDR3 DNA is TGTGCCAGCAGCCCCAGGGCCCGGACTAGCGGGGGGAGCGAGCAGTACTTC. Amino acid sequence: CASSPRARTSGGSEQYF.